These 26 T cell receptor beta chains were all obtained from the same sample, sequenced in a study of control samples from healthy donors and cancer patients (TCRdb year 2020). The protocol used for the library was the immunoSEQ multiplex PCR assay. Here the immuneACCESS table is served through TCRdb, limited to in-frame sequences with V and J called. Missing clones are a known gap in these copies; in checked studies unresolved V genes cover under half, and the rest lacks a known reason. The sample table holds about 51,000 clones, of which over 70% were seen once. The biggest ten clones account for 10% of the sample. Sample: blood. All receptors come from a man aged 70-80 years in good health.

The chain carries TRBV7-6 and TRBJ2-5, with a possible D match to TRBD1 (5 bases). This CDR3 contains 13 residues. Germline-derived CDR1 and CDR2 are SGHVS and FNYEAQ. V shed 4 bases and J shed 2 bases, with 8 bases lying between them. DNA of the CDR3: TGTGCCAGCAGCTCACAGGATCAAGAGACCCAGTACTTC. It yields the protein CASSSQDQETQYF.

The rearrangement uses TRBV10-2 and TRBJ2-2, with 11 bases identical to TRBD2. V dropped 5 bases and J dropped 4; count of bases not matched to a gene: 3. CDR3 size: 15 residues. Germline V gene sequence: CDR1 WSHSY, CDR2 SAAADI. The CDR3: CASSLAGGSTGELFF. The CDR3 coding sequence is TGCGCCAGCAGTCTAGCGGGGGGCTCCACCGGGGAGCTGTTTTTT.

CDR3 nucleotide sequence: TGTGCCAGCAGCTTGGACAGGGGGAACACCGGGGAGCTGTTTTTT. As protein: CASSLDRGNTGELFF. The chain carries TRBV11-3 and TRBJ2-2; 9 positions agree with TRBD1. Germline-derived CDR1 and CDR2 are SGHNT and YENEEA. This CDR3 is built from 15 residues. The J segment lost 1 base and the V segment lost 3 bases, leaving 0 bases of the junction unmatched. The full variable domain, rest sourced from reference TRBV11-3 and TRBJ2-2, is EAGVVQSPRYKIIEKKQPVAFWCNPISGHNTLYWYLQNLGQGPELLIRYENEEAVDDSQLPKDRFSAERLKGVDSTLKIQPAELGDSAVYLCASSLDRGNTGELFFGEGSRLTVL.

This clone has only a few counts. The chain joins TRBV7-2 to TRBJ1-1, with D possibly TRBD1 on 6 matching bases. There are 14 residues in the CDR3. The germline V gene encodes CDR1 SGHTA and CDR2 FQGNSA. With 5 bases removed from V and 5 bases from J, the gap between germline ends came to 15 bases. CDR3 amino acids: CASSPRGGTTEAFF. The CDR3 bases are TGTGCCAGCAGCCCCAGGGGAGGGACGACTGAAGCTTTCTTT.

V gene TRBV28 combines with J gene TRBJ1-2; D is perhaps TRBD1 (5 bases). V was pared by 2 bases and J by 6 bases, with 10 bases between. Germline values: CDR1 MDHEN, CDR2 SYDVKM. CDR3 size: 13 residues. The CDR3 DNA reads TGTGCCAGCAGTTTACAGGGTGGAGATGGCTACACCTTC. Its protein product is CASSLQGGDGYTF.

This chain connects TRBV19 to TRBJ1-2; the D is unclear. Germline V CDR1 and CDR2: LNHDA, SQIVND (reference sequence). The CDR3 has 13 residues. Trimming pared 3 bases from V and 8 bases from J, leaving 13 bases between. CDR3 residues: CASSIKQLGGYTF. Written as DNA, the CDR3 is TGTGCCAGTAGTATCAAACAGTTGGGAGGCTACACCTTC.

V usage is TRBV6-1 and J usage is TRBJ2-1; TRBD1 aligns across 9 bases. The CDR3 totals 18 residues. Per germline, CDR1 MNHNS and CDR2 SASEGT. The V gene end was trimmed by 2 bases and the J gene end by 3 bases; junction bases not matched to a gene: 11. CDR3 amino acids: CASSELVRGQGNYNEQFF. For the CDR3, the DNA is TGTGCCAGCAGTGAACTGGTGAGGGGACAGGGAAACTACAATGAGCAGTTCTTC.

The rearrangement joins TRBV20-1 to TRBJ1-1; TRBD1 matches at 9 bases. With 4 bases clipped from V and 10 bases from J, the junction kept 4 bases outside the gene matches. CDR1 DFQATT and CDR2 SNEGSKA come from the germline V gene (reference sequence). The CDR3 consists of 11 residues. The CDR3, as DNA: TGCAGTGCTAATAGACAGGGGGGAGCTTTCTTT. Protein product: CSANRQGGAFF.

This rearrangement joins TRBV11-1 to TRBJ2-1, with D tentatively TRBD2 (6 bases). Trimming left V 5 bases short and J 2 bases short, with 7 bases between. In germline, CDR1 is SGHAT, CDR2 FQDESV (reference sequence). The CDR3 totals 13 residues. The CDR3 loop is CASSGGAYNEQFF. The CDR3 DNA follows: TGTGCCAGCAGCGGAGGGGCCTACAATGAGCAGTTCTTC.

This chain connects TRBV10-3 to TRBJ2-1; no definite D call. CDR3 size: 12 residues. Trimming stripped 2 bases from V and 5 bases from J, with 4 bases between. Germline CDR1 is ENHRY and CDR2 is SYGVKD. The CDR3 DNA reads TGTGCCATCAGTGAGGCAGACAATGAGCAGTTCTTC. Its translation: CAISEADNEQFF.

The chain employs TRBV30 and TRBJ2-7; D remains ambiguous. The CDR3 has 14 amino acids. V gave up 0 bases and J gave up 0 bases, with 9 bases separating them. The germline gives CDR1 GTSNPN, CDR2 SVGIG (reference sequence). This CDR3 reads CAWSVLDRSYEQYF. The CDR3 coding sequence is TGTGCCTGGAGTGTACTGGATCGCTCCTACGAGCAGTACTTC.

J is TRBJ2-3 and V is TRBV11-2; 9 bases map to TRBD2. V shed 4 bases and J 4 bases; nucleotides not matched to a gene: 6. The V gene's germline CDR1 is SGHAT and CDR2 FQNNGV. This CDR3 region has 15 residues. For the CDR3, the DNA is TGTGCCAGCAGCTCGCGGGGGGGGTTCTCAGATACGCAGTATTTT. Translating gives CASSSRGGFSDTQYF.

This clone was seen a few times. The sample contains more than one DNA sequence encoding this CDR3. The chain is built from TRBV28 and TRBJ1-2; D uncertain. Germline V lookup: CDR1 MDHEN, CDR2 SYDVKM. The germline V and J ends were trimmed by 2 bases and 4 bases, with 5 bases remaining between them. The CDR3 totals 12 residues. The CDR3 here is CASSLSVYGYTF. In DNA form, the CDR3 reads TGTGCCAGCAGTTTAAGTGTCTATGGCTACACCTTC.

The rearrangement joins TRBV30 to TRBJ2-7; D unclear. The CDR3 extends over 11 amino acids. V was clipped by 2 bases and J by 6 bases, with 8 bases between them. Per germline, CDR1 GTSNPN and CDR2 SVGIG (reference sequence). CDR3 sequence reads: CAWSWGGEQYF. DNA for the CDR3: TGTGCCTGGAGTTGGGGTGGCGAGCAGTACTTC.

The chain joins TRBV6-1 to TRBJ2-7, with TRBD1 matching 7 bases. The CDR3 runs to 15 residues. V shed 2 bases and J 6 bases; nucleotides not matched to a gene: 10. Per the germline V gene, CDR1 is MNHNS and CDR2 is SASEGT. CDR3 residues: CASSEQQGNYAEQYF. The CDR3 DNA reads as TGTGCCAGCAGTGAACAACAGGGGAATTATGCCGAGCAGTACTTC.

The chain carries TRBV2 and TRBJ1-2; D gene uncertain. Germline V gives CDR1 SNHLY, CDR2 FYNNEI. The CDR3 totals 11 residues. With 1 base removed from V and 3 bases from J, the gap between germline ends came to 0 bases. The CDR3: CASSEDYGYTF. CDR3 coding DNA: TGTGCCAGCAGTGAAGACTATGGCTACACCTTC.

The chain recombines TRBV6-5 with TRBJ2-4; no firm D call. CDR1 is MNHEY and CDR2 is SVGAGI in the germline V gene. Trimming took off 4 bases at V and 4 bases at J, with 8 bases between the two ends. CDR3 length: 13 residues. CDR3 residues: CASSSLVKNIQYF. DNA of the CDR3: TGTGCCAGCAGTTCCCTCGTGAAAAACATTCAGTACTTC.

Of note for this clone: Compared with germline, one end of the junction differs, possibly owing to a read error. The chain joins TRBV27 to TRBJ1-5, with D uncertain. Germline CDR1 and CDR2: MNHEY and SMNVEV (reference sequence). The CDR3 totals 16 residues. The CDR3 DNA sequence: TGTGCCAGCAGTTCTTACGGACGGCGAGTTAATCAGTCCCAGCATTTT. Its protein is CASSSYGRRVNQSQHF.

This chain joins TRBV5-5 and TRBJ2-2; 8 bases map to TRBD1. V trimming: 4 bases; J trimming: 7 bases; junction bases outside the gene matches: 9. From germline, CDR1 is SGHKS and CDR2 YYEKEE (reference sequence). This CDR3 is 15 amino acids long. The CDR3 nucleotides are TGTGCCAGCAGCCGCGCTCAGGGGGCGTTCGGGGAGCTGTTTTTT. Translation gives CASSRAQGAFGELFF.

This clone showed up just once. The rearrangement links TRBV28 to TRBJ2-1; no clear D. The CDR3 spans 17 residues. Germline V gene lookup returns CDR1 MDHEN and CDR2 SYDVKM. Trimming pared 5 bases from V and 2 bases from J, leaving 19 bases between. The CDR3 is CASSPTDSWVTYNEQFF. CDR3 bases: TGTGCCAGCAGTCCGACTGACTCCTGGGTAACCTACAATGAGCAGTTCTTC.

The V and J genes are TRBV5-6 and TRBJ1-1; D is ambiguous. Germline assignment: CDR1 SGHDT and CDR2 YYEEEE. Trimming took 0 bases from V and 7 from J, leaving 10 bases between them. The CDR3 is 13 residues long. The CDR3 spells CASSLGSLLEAFF. The CDR3 bases are TGTGCCAGCAGCTTGGGCAGTCTACTTGAAGCTTTCTTT.

The chain uses TRBV30 and TRBJ1-1, with D possibly matching TRBD1 (5 bases). The CDR3 spans 14 residues. The V gene lost 5 bases and the J gene lost 5 bases, with 18 bases spanning the gap. Germline assignment: CDR1 GTSNPN and CDR2 SVGIG (reference sequence). CDR3: CAWDQGSLGTEAFF. The CDR3, as DNA: TGTGCCTGGGACCAGGGCTCCTTAGGGACTGAAGCTTTCTTT. Complete variable domain (other parts from reference TRBV30 and TRBJ1-1): SQTIHQWPATLVQPVGSPLSLECTVEGTSNPNLYWYRQAAGRGLQLLFYSVGIGQISSEVPQNLSASRPQDRQFILSSKKLLLSDSGFYLCAWDQGSLGTEAFFGQGTRLTVV.

This clone turned up a few times. The chain employs TRBV7-9 and TRBJ2-3; the D gene is possibly TRBD1 (6 bases). V was cut by 6 bases and J by 2 bases, with 15 bases left in between. The CDR3 contains 15 residues. Germline-derived CDR1 and CDR2 are SEHNR and FQNEAQ (reference sequence). DNA for the CDR3: TGTGCCAGCAGACCCCGGGACACCTACACAGATACGCAGTATTTT. Translation: CASRPRDTYTDTQYF.

This clone was found once. The chain has TRBV3-1 (or the pseudogene TRBV3-2) and TRBJ2-3; the D is unclear. The CDR3 is 13 amino acids. Germline V gene sequence: CDR1 LGHDT, CDR2 YNNKEL (reference sequence). Trimming took 6 bases from V and 5 from J, leaving 12 bases between them. For the CDR3, the DNA is TGTGCCAGCAGTCTCATAGGCAGAGATACGCAGTATTTT. It is translated as CASSLIGRDTQYF.

The V call is TRBV28, the J call TRBJ2-7, with 8 bases aligning to TRBD1. Unmatched junction bases numbered 10, after V lost 6 bases and J lost 6 bases. The germline gives CDR1 MDHEN, CDR2 SYDVKM. CDR3 length: 14 residues. The CDR3: CASSLRGPSTEQYF. The CDR3 coding sequence is TGTGCCAGCAGCCTCAGGGGGCCTAGTACCGAGCAGTACTTC.

The gene calls are TRBV12-3 or TRBV12-4 and TRBJ1-6; D not resolved. Trimming removed 6 bases at V and 7 bases at J, with 7 bases between. The CDR3 is 12 amino acids. The CDR3 DNA reads as TGTGCCAGCAGATTCTCGAATTCACCCCTCCACTTT. This codes for CASRFSNSPLHF.